Each of the 5 T cell receptor beta chains below was sequenced from the same sample in a study of Graves' ophthalmopathy and Graves' hyperthyroidism. RNA transcripts served as template for amplifying TCR beta CDR3 sequences. The workflow started with a first-round RT-PCR run with HTBI primers and then moved on to a second-round multiplex PCR. TCRdb recomputed calls from the multiplex PCR reads with MiXCR, one row per CDR3 protein. The repertoire holds approximately 1.2 million distinct CDR3 sequences, roughly 35% seen once, with 11% in the top ten. Sequencing was carried out using peripheral blood or thyroid tissue (not recorded which). The source is an adult man with Graves' hyperthyroidism.

This clonotype was counted at least ten times. The rearrangement uses TRBV2 and TRBJ1-1; D is ambiguous. V shed 0 bases and J shed 4 bases, with 9 bases lying between them. The germline V gene has CDR1 SNHLY and CDR2 FYNNEI. The CDR3 loop spans 14 amino acids. The CDR3: CASSEAVGTTEAFF. The CDR3 nucleotides are TGTGCCAGCAGTGAAGCCGTGGGTACCACTGAAGCTTTCTTT.

Comment on this clonotype: A much more abundant neighbour one base away suggests this may be a read error. The chain carries TRBV7-2 and TRBJ1-2, with unresolved D. The CDR3 has 13 residues. Looked up from germline, CDR1 is SGHTA and CDR2 is FQGNSA. The CDR3 DNA reads as TGTGCCAACAGCCCCGGCTGGAACTATGGCTACACCTTC. Encoded protein: CANSPGWNYGYTF.

The chain is built from TRBV7-2 and TRBJ1-6; TRBD1 matches at 8 bases. V was clipped by 3 bases and J by 3 bases; unmatched bases: 7. CDR1 is SGHTA, CDR2 FQGNSA, per germline. CDR3 size: 17 residues. Here the CDR3 reads CASSFGEGQVYNSPLHF. The CDR3 region has the DNA TGTGCCAGCAGCTTCGGTGAGGGACAGGTCTATAATTCACCCCTCCACTTT.

As concerns this clonotype: Because it lacks the conserved phenylalanine or tryptophan at the end, this CDR3 is likely a read error. Because the CDR3's place on the DNA is in doubt, the DNA is left out and the CDR3 is given as listed by TCRdb. CDR3 sequence: CATSRDGS. The rearrangement uses TRBV15 and TRBJ1-1. The CDR3 adds up to 8 amino acids, both ends counted. Germline V gives CDR1 LNHNV, CDR2 YYDKDF (reference sequence).

Points on this clonotype: A clone one base away is much larger, so this may be a read error. The chain carries TRBV19 and TRBJ1-1; 9 bases are shared with TRBD1. There are 15 residues in the CDR3. V shed 5 bases and J 4 bases; nucleotides not matched to a gene: 8. CDR1 is LNHDA and CDR2 is SQIVND in the germline V gene (reference sequence). CDR3 sequence: CASSPGDRAGTEAFF. For the CDR3, the DNA is TGTGCCAGTAGTCCGGGGGACAGGGCAGGCACTGAAGCTTTCTTT.